Included here is one T cell receptor (beta chain) sequence, with context. The entry originates in a study of T cell changes during pregnancy in multiple sclerosis. Measured with immunoSEQ multiplex PCR; TCRdb has only the in-frame clones, and not every one. The sample has roughly 54,000 clones; 92% are singletons. Trimming left V 5 bases short and J 4 bases short, with 14 bases between. This CDR3 is built from 14 residues. Germline V CDR1 and CDR2: MNHEY, SMNVEV (reference sequence). V is TRBV27 and J is TRBJ1-2, with D possibly matching TRBD1 (6 bases). Source: CD4+ T cells from peripheral blood mononuclear cells, taken after pregnancy. The origin of this receptor is a female donor with multiple sclerosis, enrolled in a pregnancy study. The CDR3: CASSPGGRAYGYTF. The CDR3 DNA is TGTGCCAGCAGTCCGGGGGGGCGCGCCTATGGCTACACCTTC.